Listed here is a single T cell receptor beta chain. The sample comes from a study of blood T cell repertoires in COVID-19. As for the study in general: The cDNA or gDNA used as material had been derived from T cells, B-cell-depleted T cells, or PBMCs.

Clones were sequenced by immunoSEQ multiplex PCR, and TCRdb holds only the in-frame ones, with some missing. Of hundreds of thousands of clones listed, roughly 89% are singletons. Looked up from germline, CDR1 is MNHEY and CDR2 is SMNVEV (reference sequence). CDR3 length: 16 residues. V was trimmed by 9 bases and J by 6 bases, leaving 21 bases between them. Sequenced: peripheral blood. This clonotype was sampled from a man in his sixties who had recovered from COVID-19. The chain couples TRBV27 to TRBJ1-6; D is perhaps TRBD1 (6 bases). This CDR3 reads CASSQGGGNRNSPLHF. The CDR3 DNA follows: TGTGCCAGTTCACAGGGAGGGGGGAACCGTAATTCACCCCTCCACTTT.